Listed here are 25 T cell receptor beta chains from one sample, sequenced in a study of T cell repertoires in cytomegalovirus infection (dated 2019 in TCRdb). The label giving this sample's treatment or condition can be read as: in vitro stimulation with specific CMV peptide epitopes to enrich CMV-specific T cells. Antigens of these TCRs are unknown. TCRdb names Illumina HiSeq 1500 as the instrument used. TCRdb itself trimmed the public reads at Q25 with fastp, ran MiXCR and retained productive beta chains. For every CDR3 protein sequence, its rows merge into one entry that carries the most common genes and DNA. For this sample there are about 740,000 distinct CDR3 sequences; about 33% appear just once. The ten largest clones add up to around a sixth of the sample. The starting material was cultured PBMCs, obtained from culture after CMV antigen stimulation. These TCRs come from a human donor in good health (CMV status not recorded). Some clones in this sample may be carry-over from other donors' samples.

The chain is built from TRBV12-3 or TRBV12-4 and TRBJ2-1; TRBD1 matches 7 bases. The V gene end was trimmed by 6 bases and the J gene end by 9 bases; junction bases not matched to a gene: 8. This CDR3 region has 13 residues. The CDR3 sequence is CASRTGSLIEQFF. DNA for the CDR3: TGTGCCAGCAGGACAGGGTCTTTAATTGAGCAGTTCTTC.

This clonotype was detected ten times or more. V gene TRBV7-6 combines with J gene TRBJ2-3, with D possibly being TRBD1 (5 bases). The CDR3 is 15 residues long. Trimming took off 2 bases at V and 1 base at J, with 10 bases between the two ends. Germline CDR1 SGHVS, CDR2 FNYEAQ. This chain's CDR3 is CASSLQGAGTDTQYF. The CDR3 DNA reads TGTGCCAGCAGCTTACAGGGTGCTGGCACAGATACGCAGTATTTT.

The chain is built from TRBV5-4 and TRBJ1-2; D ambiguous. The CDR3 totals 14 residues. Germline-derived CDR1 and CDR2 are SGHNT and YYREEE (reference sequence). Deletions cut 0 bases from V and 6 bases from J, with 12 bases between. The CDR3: CASSLAQSKDGYTF. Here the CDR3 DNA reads TGTGCCAGCAGCTTGGCCCAGAGTAAAGATGGCTACACCTTC.

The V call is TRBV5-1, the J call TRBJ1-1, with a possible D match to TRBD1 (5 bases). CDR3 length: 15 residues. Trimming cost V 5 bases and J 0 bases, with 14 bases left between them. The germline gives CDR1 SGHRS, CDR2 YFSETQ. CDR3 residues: CASRVSGTVNTEAFF. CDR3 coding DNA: TGCGCCAGCAGGGTTTCCGGGACGGTGAACACTGAAGCTTTCTTT.

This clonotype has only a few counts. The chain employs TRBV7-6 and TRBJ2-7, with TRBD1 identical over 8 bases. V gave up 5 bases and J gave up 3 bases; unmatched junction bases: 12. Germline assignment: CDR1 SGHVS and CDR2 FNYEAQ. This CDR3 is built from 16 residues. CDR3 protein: CASSHRQGRSGYEQYF. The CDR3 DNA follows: TGTGCCAGCAGCCATCGACAGGGGCGAAGCGGCTACGAGCAGTACTTC.

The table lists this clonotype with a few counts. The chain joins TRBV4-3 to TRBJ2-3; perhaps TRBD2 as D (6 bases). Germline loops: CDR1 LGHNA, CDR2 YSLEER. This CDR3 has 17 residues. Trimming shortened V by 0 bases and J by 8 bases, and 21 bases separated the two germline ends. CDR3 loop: CASSQEDSGATLGTQYF. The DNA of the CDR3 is TGCGCCAGCAGCCAAGAGGACTCGGGAGCGACCCTTGGTACGCAGTATTTT.

CDR3 sequence reads: CASSSEGGGEKLFF. DNA for the CDR3: TGTGCCAGCAGTTCCGAGGGGGGTGGGGAAAAACTGTTTTTT. J is TRBJ1-4 and V is TRBV12-3 or TRBV12-4, with D possibly TRBD1 on 6 matching bases. V lost 4 bases and J lost 8, with 14 bases in between. The CDR3 consists of 14 residues.

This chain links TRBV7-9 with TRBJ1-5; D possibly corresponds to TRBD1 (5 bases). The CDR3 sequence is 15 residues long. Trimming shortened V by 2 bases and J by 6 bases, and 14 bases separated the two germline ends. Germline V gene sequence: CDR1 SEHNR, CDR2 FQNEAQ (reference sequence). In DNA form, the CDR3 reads TGTGCCAGCAGCTTAACGAGCGGGGGTGGTCAGCCCCAGCATTTT. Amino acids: CASSLTSGGGQPQHF.

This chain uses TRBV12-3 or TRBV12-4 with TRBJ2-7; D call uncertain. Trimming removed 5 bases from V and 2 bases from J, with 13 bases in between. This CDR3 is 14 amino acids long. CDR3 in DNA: TGTGCCAGCAGTCAAATCGACGGAACCTACGAGCAGTACTTC. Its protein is CASSQIDGTYEQYF.

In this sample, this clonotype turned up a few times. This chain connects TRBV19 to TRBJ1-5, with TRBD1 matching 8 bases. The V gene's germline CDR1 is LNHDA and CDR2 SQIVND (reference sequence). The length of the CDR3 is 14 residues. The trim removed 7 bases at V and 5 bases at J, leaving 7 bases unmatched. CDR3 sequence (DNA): TGTGCCAGTATAGGGCAGGGGGCTGATCAGCCCCAGCATTTT. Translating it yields CASIGQGADQPQHF.

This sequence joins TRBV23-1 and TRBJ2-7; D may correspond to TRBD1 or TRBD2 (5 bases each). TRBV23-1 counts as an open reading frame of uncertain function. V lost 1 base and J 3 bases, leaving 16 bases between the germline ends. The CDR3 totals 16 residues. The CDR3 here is CASSQFTTRDLYEQYF. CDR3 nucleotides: TGCGCCAGCAGTCAATTTACAACCCGGGACCTCTACGAGCAGTACTTC.

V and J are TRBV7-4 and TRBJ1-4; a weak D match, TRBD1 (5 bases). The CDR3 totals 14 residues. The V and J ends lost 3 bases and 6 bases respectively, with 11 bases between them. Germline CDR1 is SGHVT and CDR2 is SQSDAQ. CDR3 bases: TGTGCCAGCAGCTTCCAGGGCGGGGATGAAAAACTGTTTTTT. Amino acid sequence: CASSFQGGDEKLFF.

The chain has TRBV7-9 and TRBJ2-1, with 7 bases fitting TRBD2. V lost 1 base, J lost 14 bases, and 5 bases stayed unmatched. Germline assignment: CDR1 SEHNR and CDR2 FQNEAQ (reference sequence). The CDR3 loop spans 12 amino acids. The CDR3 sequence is CASSLGGLLEFF. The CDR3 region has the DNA TGTGCCAGCAGCTTAGGGGGACTACTAGAGTTCTTC.

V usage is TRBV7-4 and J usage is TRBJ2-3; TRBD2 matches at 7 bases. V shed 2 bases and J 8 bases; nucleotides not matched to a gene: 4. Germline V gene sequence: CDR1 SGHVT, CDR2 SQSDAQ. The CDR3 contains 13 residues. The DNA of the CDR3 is TGTGCCAGCAGCTTAAAGGCTAGCGGTACGCAGTATTTT. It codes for CASSLKASGTQYF.

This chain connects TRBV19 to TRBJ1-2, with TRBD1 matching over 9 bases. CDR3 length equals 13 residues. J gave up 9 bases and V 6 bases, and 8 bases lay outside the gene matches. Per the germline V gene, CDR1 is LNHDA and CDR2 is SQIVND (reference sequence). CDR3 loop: CASRIRDRDRYTF. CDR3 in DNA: TGTGCCAGTAGAATCCGGGACAGGGATCGCTACACCTTC.

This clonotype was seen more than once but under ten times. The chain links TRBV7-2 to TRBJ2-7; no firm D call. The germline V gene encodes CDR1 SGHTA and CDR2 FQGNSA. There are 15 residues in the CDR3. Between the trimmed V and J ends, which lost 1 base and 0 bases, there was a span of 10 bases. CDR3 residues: CASSLVLGNSYEQYF. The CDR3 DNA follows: TGTGCCAGCAGCTTAGTGCTCGGCAACTCCTACGAGCAGTACTTC.

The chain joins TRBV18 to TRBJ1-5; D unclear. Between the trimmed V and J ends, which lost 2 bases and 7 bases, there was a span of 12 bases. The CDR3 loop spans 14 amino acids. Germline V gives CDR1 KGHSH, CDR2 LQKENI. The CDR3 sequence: CASSPRRPEQPQHF. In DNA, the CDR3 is TGTGCCAGCTCACCAAGACGGCCCGAGCAGCCCCAGCATTTT.

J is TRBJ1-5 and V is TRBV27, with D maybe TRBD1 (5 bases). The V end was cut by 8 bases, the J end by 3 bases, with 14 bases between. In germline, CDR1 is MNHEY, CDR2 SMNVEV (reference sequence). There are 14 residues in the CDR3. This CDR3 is CASGLGRVNQPQHF. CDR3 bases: TGTGCCAGCGGCCTAGGCAGGGTCAATCAGCCCCAGCATTTT.

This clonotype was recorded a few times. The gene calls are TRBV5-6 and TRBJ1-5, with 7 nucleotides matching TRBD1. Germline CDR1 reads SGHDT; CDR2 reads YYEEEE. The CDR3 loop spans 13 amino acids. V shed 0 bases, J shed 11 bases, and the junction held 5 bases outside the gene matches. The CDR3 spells CASSLGGQLAQHF. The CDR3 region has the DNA TGTGCCAGCAGCTTGGGGGGACAGTTGGCCCAGCATTTT. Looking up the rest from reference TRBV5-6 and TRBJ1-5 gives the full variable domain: DAGVTQSPTHLIKTRGQQVTLRCSPKSGHDTVSWYQQALGQGPQFIFQYYEEEERQRGNFPDRFSGHQFPNYSSELNVNALLLGDSALYLCASSLGGQLAQHFGDGTRLSIL.

In DNA form, the CDR3 reads TGTGCCAGCAGCTCGTACAGGGGAACCAATCAGCCCCAGCATTTT. Amino acids: CASSSYRGTNQPQHF. V is TRBV7-2 and J is TRBJ1-5; 7 bases match TRBD1. CDR1 SGHTA and CDR2 FQGNSA come from the germline V gene. The CDR3 is 15 residues long. V trimming: 4 bases; J trimming: 3 bases; junction bases outside the gene matches: 6.

The CDR3 protein is CASSLGPRGLEQYF. The CDR3 DNA follows: TGTGCCAGCAGCTTAGGTCCCAGGGGTCTCGAGCAGTACTTC. This sequence joins TRBV7-8 and TRBJ2-7; D is possibly TRBD1 (6 bases). Trimming stripped 1 base from V and 6 bases from J, with 13 bases between. CDR3 length: 14 amino acids. The V gene's germline CDR1 is SGHVS and CDR2 FQNEAQ. Full variable domain (missing parts from reference TRBV7-8 and TRBJ2-7): GAGVSQSPRYKVAKRGQDVALRCDPISGHVSLFWYQQALGQGPEFLTYFQNEAQLDKSGLPSDRFFAERPEGSVSTLKIQRTQQEDSAVYLCASSLGPRGLEQYFGPGTRLTVT.

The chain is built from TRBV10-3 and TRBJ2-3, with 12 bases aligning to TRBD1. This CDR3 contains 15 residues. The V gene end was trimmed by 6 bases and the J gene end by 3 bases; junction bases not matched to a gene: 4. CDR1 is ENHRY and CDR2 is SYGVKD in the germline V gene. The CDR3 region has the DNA TGTGCCATCAGGGGGACAGGGGGCACGACAGATACGCAGTATTTT. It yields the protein CAIRGTGGTTDTQYF.

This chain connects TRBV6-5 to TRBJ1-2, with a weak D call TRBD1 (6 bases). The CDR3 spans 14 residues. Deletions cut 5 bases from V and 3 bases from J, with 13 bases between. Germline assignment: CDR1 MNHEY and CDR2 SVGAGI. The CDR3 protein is CASSRGGSDYGYTF. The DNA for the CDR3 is TGTGCCAGCAGTAGAGGGGGTTCGGACTATGGCTACACCTTC.

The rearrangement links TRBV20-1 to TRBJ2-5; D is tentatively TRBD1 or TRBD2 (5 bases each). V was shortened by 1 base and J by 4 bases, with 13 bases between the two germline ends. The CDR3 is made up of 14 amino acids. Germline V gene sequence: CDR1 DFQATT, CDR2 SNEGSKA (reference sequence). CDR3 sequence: CSARVTGRGETQYF. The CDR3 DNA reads TGCAGTGCTAGAGTAACAGGCCGGGGAGAGACCCAGTACTTC.

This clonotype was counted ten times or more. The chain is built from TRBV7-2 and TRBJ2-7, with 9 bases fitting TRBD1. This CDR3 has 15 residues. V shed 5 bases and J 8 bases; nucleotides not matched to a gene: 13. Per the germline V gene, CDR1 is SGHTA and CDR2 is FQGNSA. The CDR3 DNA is TGTGCCAGCAGCGCGGAAACAGGGACAGGGCGAAAGCAGTACTTC. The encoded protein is CASSAETGTGRKQYF.